These T cell receptor beta chains were read from a single sample in a study of blood T cell repertoires in COVID-19. Assay: immunoSEQ multiplex PCR; the TCRdb copy retains only in-frame clones and omits some. Seen here are around 120,000 clones, 90% observed once, and the top ten hold roughly 1.9%. The material sequenced was peripheral blood. These receptors all stem from a human donor with active COVID-19. The donor label of this sample is uncertain. Both conserved end residues are part of each CDR3. A D gene is named only where the DNA matches it firmly. Clone size, where shown, is once, few, many, or a class for clones that have expanded.

v_call	clone_size	j_call	d_call	cdr3_aa	cdr3_nt
TRBV29-1	NA	TRBJ1-1	NA	CSVRKGGITEAFF	TGCAGCGTTCGAAAGGGGGGGATCACTGAAGCTTTCTTT
TRBV7-2	NA	TRBJ1-3	NA	CASSPRGRNTIYF	TGTGCCAGCAGCCCGAGAGGTCGAAACACCATATATTTT
TRBV3-1/TRBV3-2	NA	TRBJ1-1	NA	CASRGGMEAFF	TGTGCCAGCAGGGGAGGGATGGAAGCTTTCTTT
TRBV7-6	few	TRBJ2-2	TRBD1	CASSLVDRASGELFF	TGTGCCAGCAGCTTAGTGGACAGGGCTTCCGGGGAGCTGTTTTTT
TRBV10-2	few	TRBJ2-4	TRBD1	CASSARDRGQYF	TGCGCCAGCAGTGCCCGGGACAGGGGACAGTACTTC
TRBV11-2	NA	TRBJ2-7	NA	CASSSTKDRASYEQYF	TGTGCCAGCAGCTCGACAAAAGACAGAGCCTCCTACGAGCAGTACTTC
TRBV7-2	NA	TRBJ2-5	TRBD1	CASSVEQGARETQYF	TGTGCCAGCAGCGTTGAACAGGGGGCTCGGGAGACCCAGTACTTC
TRBV27	NA	TRBJ2-1	TRBD1	CASKQGAGNEQFF	TGTGCCAGCAAACAGGGGGCGGGTAATGAGCAGTTCTTC
TRBV5-4	NA	TRBJ1-5	TRBD1	CASSSDRSNQPQHF	TGTGCCAGCAGCTCGGACAGGAGCAATCAGCCCCAGCATTTT
TRBV5-4	NA	TRBJ2-3	TRBD2	CASSTSGGTDTQYF	TGTGCCAGCAGTACTAGCGGGGGCACAGATACGCAGTATTTT
TRBV9	NA	TRBJ1-3	TRBD1	CASSVDGTVSSGNTIYF	TGTGCCAGCAGCGTAGACGGGACAGTTAGCTCTGGAAACACCATATATTTT
TRBV6-5	medium-sized	TRBJ2-2	TRBD1	CASSSDRVAGELFF	TGTGCCAGCAGCTCGGACAGGGTCGCCGGGGAGCTGTTTTTT
TRBV4-1	NA	TRBJ1-2	NA	CASSQDVLGNYGYTF	TGCGCCAGCAGCCAAGATGTCCTAGGTAACTATGGCTACACCTTC
TRBV25-1	NA	TRBJ1-2	NA	CASSEQGRSHGYTF	TGTGCCAGCAGTGAACAGGGGAGATCTCATGGCTACACCTTC
TRBV3-1/TRBV3-2	NA	TRBJ1-1	NA	CASSQDRRGLGTEAFF	TGTGCCAGCAGCCAAGACCGCAGGGGCCTGGGGACTGAAGCTTTCTTT
TRBV5-6	NA	TRBJ1-5	NA	CASSLGQSNQPQHF	TGTGCCAGCAGCTTGGGGCAGAGCAATCAGCCCCAGCATTTT
TRBV7-6	once	TRBJ2-3	TRBD2	CASSLQLAGTDTQYF	TGTGCCAGCAGCTTACAACTAGCGGGGACAGATACGCAGTATTTT
TRBV3-1/TRBV3-2	NA	TRBJ2-2	NA	CASSLGPQNTGELFF	TGTGCCAGCAGCCTGGGGCCACAAAACACCGGGGAGCTGTTTTTT
TRBV12-3/TRBV12-4	NA	TRBJ1-1	TRBD1	CASRGTASEAFF	TGTGCCAGCAGGGGGACAGCCTCTGAAGCTTTCTTT
TRBV7-9	NA	TRBJ1-2	NA	CASSQYGYTF	TGTGCCAGCAGCCAGTATGGCTACACCTTC
TRBV6-2/TRBV6-3	NA	TRBJ1-2	TRBD1	CASSYGVGQSASYGYTF	TGTGCCAGCAGTTATGGAGTGGGACAGAGTGCATCCTATGGCTACACCTTC
TRBV7-3	NA	TRBJ2-5	NA	CASSLGGGAEKTQYF	TGTGCCAGCAGCTTAGGAGGGGGGGCCGAAAAGACCCAGTACTTC
TRBV5-4	few	TRBJ1-1	TRBD1	CASSLDRDSQAFF	TGTGCCAGCAGCTTAGATCGGGACAGCCAAGCTTTCTTT
TRBV3-1/TRBV3-2	few	TRBJ2-2	TRBD1	CASSPPRQGLQVTGELFF	TGTGCCAGCAGCCCTCCCCGACAGGGCCTTCAGGTCACCGGGGAGCTGTTTTTT
TRBV5-4	NA	TRBJ2-1	NA	CASSLVRGRTFF	TGTGCCAGCAGCTTGGTACGGGGGAGAACGTTCTTC
TRBV19	NA	TRBJ1-2	NA	CASSIRTALYGYTF	TGTGCCAGTAGTATAAGGACAGCACTCTATGGCTACACCTTC
TRBV4-3	once	TRBJ1-4	TRBD1	CASSQGEGGGTNEKLFF	TGCGCCAGCAGCCAGGGGGAAGGGGGCGGAACTAATGAAAAACTGTTTTTT
TRBV7-2	NA	TRBJ1-6	NA	CASSLAGGNNSPLHF	TGTGCCAGCAGCTTGGCGGGGGGGAATAATTCACCCCTCCACTTT
TRBV5-1	NA	TRBJ2-5	TRBD1	CASSPGSPGQGVYRETQYF	TGCGCCAGCAGCCCGGGCTCGCCGGGACAGGGGGTATACCGAGAGACCCAGTACTTC
TRBV19	NA	TRBJ2-2	TRBD1	CASRTGGTGELFF	TGTGCCAGTCGGACAGGGGGCACCGGGGAGCTGTTTTTT
TRBV5-4	NA	TRBJ2-1	NA	CASSLPQGGQFF	TGTGCCAGCAGCTTGCCGCAAGGGGGACAGTTCTTC
TRBV5-6	NA	TRBJ1-2	TRBD1	CASSQQSGQSYTF	TGTGCCAGCAGCCAGCAATCGGGACAGAGCTACACCTTC
TRBV14	NA	TRBJ1-1	NA	CASSLTPGNTEAFF	TGTGCCAGCAGCCTAACCCCGGGGAACACTGAAGCTTTCTTT
TRBV28	once	TRBJ1-1	NA	CASSPDHLDYPTEAFF	TGTGCCAGCAGTCCCGACCACCTCGACTACCCTACTGAAGCTTTCTTT
TRBV2	once	TRBJ2-1	TRBD2	CASSEVLAGVGPFF	TGTGCCAGCAGTGAAGTATTAGCGGGGGTGGGTCCGTTCTTC
TRBV5-4	NA	TRBJ2-1	TRBD2	CASSFSGGALNEQFF	TGTGCCAGCAGCTTCAGCGGGGGGGCCCTCAATGAGCAGTTCTTC
TRBV5-5	NA	TRBJ2-3	TRBD2	CASSLGLAGGNTDTQYF	TGTGCCAGCAGCCTCGGACTAGCGGGGGGGAATACAGATACGCAGTATTTT
TRBV6-5	NA	TRBJ1-2	NA	CASSPGGAHNYGYTF	TGTGCCAGCAGTCCTGGGGGGGCCCATAACTATGGCTACACCTTC
TRBV6-2/TRBV6-3	NA	TRBJ1-2	TRBD1	CASSSEPTGNPIYGYTF	TGTGCCAGCAGTTCAGAACCGACAGGGAACCCCATCTATGGCTACACCTTC
TRBV6-2/TRBV6-3	NA	TRBJ2-3	TRBD2	CASSPRLAGTDTQYF	TGTGCCAGCAGTCCACGACTAGCGGGCACAGATACGCAGTATTTT
TRBV7-2	NA	TRBJ1-1	TRBD1	CASSWTGGAGSTEAFF	TGTGCCAGCAGCTGGACAGGGGGCGCAGGGAGCACTGAAGCTTTCTTT
TRBV30	NA	TRBJ2-1	NA	CAWSLAYNEQFF	TGTGCCTGGAGTTTAGCGTACAATGAGCAGTTCTTC
TRBV5-4	few	TRBJ1-2	NA	CASSRAAGESYGYTF	TGTGCCAGCAGCCGAGCAGCGGGGGAGTCATATGGCTACACCTTC
TRBV4-3	NA	TRBJ2-2	TRBD1	CASSQRTGSIGELFF	TGCGCCAGCAGCCAGCGGACAGGGTCTATCGGGGAGCTGTTTTTT
TRBV9	NA	TRBJ1-2	TRBD1	CASSAKTGNNYGYTF	TGTGCCAGCAGCGCAAAGACAGGGAATAACTATGGCTACACCTTC
TRBV5-1	NA	TRBJ2-2	NA	CASSLSLGHENTGELFF	TGCGCCAGCAGCTTGTCGTTAGGACACGAGAACACCGGGGAGCTGTTTTTT
TRBV19	NA	TRBJ1-1	TRBD1	CASSIGPLTGLGTEAFF	TGTGCCAGTAGTATAGGCCCCCTGACAGGGTTGGGCACTGAAGCTTTCTTT
TRBV10-3	NA	TRBJ1-2	NA	CAISESLQGLDYGYTF	TGTGCCATCAGTGAGTCCTTACAGGGACTAGACTATGGCTACACCTTC
TRBV6-5	NA	TRBJ1-1	NA	CASSYRGVGNTEAFF	TGTGCCAGCAGTTACCGCGGGGTGGGGAACACTGAAGCTTTCTTT
TRBV5-5	NA	TRBJ1-4	NA	CASKRNREAQLFF	TGTGCCAGCAAAAGAAACAGGGAAGCCCAACTGTTTTTT